This TCR beta chain was recovered during a study of T cell responses to AZD1222 COVID-19 vaccine. Measured with immunoSEQ multiplex PCR; TCRdb has only the in-frame clones, and not every one. The sample includes tens of thousands of clones, 88% seen only once; the top ten take roughly 6%. The CDR3 extends over 12 amino acids. From germline, CDR1 is MDHEN and CDR2 SYDVKM. V shed 2 bases and J shed 8 bases, with 9 bases lying between them. This TCR was sampled from an adult in good health. Sequencing used peripheral blood, obtained on day 0 of AZD1222 vaccination. The J gene is TRBJ1-2, the V gene TRBV28; D unclear. In DNA, the CDR3 is TGTGCCAGCAGTTTAGATGTGGAAGGCTACACCTTC. Protein product: CASSLDVEGYTF.